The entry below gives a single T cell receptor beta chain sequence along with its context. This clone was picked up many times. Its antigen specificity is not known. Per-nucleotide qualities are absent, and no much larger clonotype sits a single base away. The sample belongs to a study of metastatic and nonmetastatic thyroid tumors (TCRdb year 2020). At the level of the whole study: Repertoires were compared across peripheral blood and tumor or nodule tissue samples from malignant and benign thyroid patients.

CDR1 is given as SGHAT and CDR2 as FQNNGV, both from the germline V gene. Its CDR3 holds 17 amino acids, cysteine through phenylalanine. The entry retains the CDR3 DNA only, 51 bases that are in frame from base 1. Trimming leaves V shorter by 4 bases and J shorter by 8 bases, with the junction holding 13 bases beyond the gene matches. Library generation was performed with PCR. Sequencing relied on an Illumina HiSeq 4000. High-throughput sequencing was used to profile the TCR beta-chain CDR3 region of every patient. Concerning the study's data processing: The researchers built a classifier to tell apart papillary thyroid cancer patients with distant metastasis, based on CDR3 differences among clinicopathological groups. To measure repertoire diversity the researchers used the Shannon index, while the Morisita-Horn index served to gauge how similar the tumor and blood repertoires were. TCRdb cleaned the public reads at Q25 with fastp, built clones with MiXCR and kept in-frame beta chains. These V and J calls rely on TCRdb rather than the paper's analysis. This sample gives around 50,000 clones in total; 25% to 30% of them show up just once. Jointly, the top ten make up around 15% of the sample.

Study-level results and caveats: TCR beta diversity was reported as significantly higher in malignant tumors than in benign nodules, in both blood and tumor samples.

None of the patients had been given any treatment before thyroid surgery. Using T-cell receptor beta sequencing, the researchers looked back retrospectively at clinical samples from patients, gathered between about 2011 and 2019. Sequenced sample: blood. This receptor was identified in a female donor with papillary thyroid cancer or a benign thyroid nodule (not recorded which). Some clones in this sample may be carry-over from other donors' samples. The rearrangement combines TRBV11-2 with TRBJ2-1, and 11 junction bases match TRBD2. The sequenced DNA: TGTGCCAGCAGCTCTTCTAGCGGGAGGTTGGGTAGGGATGAGCAGTTCTTC. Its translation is CASSSSSGRLGRDEQFF.